Each of the 23 T cell receptor beta chains below was sequenced from the same sample in a study of CD8 T cells in ankylosing spondylitis. Each CDR3 protein is one row after TCRdb ran MiXCR on the 5' RACE reads. The sample includes 35,000 to 40,000 distinct CDR3 sequences, 16% of them seen just once. The source material was blood. The receptors stem from a male donor with ankylosing spondylitis or in good health (not recorded which).

The rearrangement uses TRBV28 and TRBJ2-1; no clear D gene. This CDR3 has 14 residues. V lost 1 base and J lost 6, with 10 bases in between. Germline V CDR1 and CDR2: MDHEN, SYDVKM. The CDR3 here is CASSLLSALNEQFF. CDR3 bases: TGTGCCAGCAGTTTATTGTCAGCCCTCAATGAGCAGTTCTTC.

This clonotype has just a few counts. The V and J genes are TRBV4-1 and TRBJ2-5, with D hard to call. V was clipped by 0 bases and J by 2 bases, with 7 bases between them. The germline V gene encodes CDR1 MGHRA and CDR2 YSYEKL. The CDR3 contains 14 residues. The CDR3 protein is CASSQEPRQETQYF. CDR3 bases: TGCGCCAGCAGCCAAGAACCCAGGCAAGAGACCCAGTACTTC.

This chain uses TRBV7-9 with TRBJ2-1, with 8 bases lining up with TRBD1. Germline-derived CDR1 and CDR2 are SEHNR and FQNEAQ (reference sequence). Trimming removed 2 bases from V and 4 bases from J; junction bases left unmatched: 10. The CDR3 has 17 residues. The CDR3 region is CASSLSLGRGRYNEQFF. The CDR3 DNA reads TGTGCCAGCAGCTTAAGCCTAGGCAGGGGGCGATACAATGAGCAGTTCTTC.

The chain is built from TRBV29-1 and TRBJ2-1; possible D gene TRBD1, 6 bases. Per the germline V gene, CDR1 is SQVTM and CDR2 is ANQGSEA. This CDR3 is built from 12 residues. The V and J ends lost 7 bases and 8 bases respectively, with 15 bases between them. In DNA, the CDR3 is TGCAGCGCCGCAGCAGGGGCCCATGAGCAGTTCTTC. Its translation: CSAAAGAHEQFF.

In its sample, this clonotype was seen a few times. The gene calls are TRBV28 and TRBJ1-3; 8 nucleotides match TRBD1. Germline V gene lookup returns CDR1 MDHEN and CDR2 SYDVKM. The CDR3 covers 14 residues. V lost 5 bases and J lost 6; bases outside the gene matches: 6. CDR3 in amino acids: CASSRTGRVNTIYF. In DNA form, the CDR3 reads TGTGCCAGCAGTCGGACAGGGAGGGTAAACACCATATATTTT.

The table lists this clonotype with a few counts. The V gene is TRBV12-3 or TRBV12-4, the J gene TRBJ1-1, with TRBD1 as a possible D gene (5 bases). The V gene lost 7 bases and the J gene lost 3 bases, with 12 bases spanning the gap. The CDR3 extends over 13 amino acids. The CDR3 coding sequence is TGTGCCAGCAAGGGGCATCCGGACACTGAAGCTTTCTTT. This gives the protein CASKGHPDTEAFF.

The V call is TRBV27, the J call TRBJ2-4, with D maybe TRBD2 (5 bases). Trimming left V 2 bases short and J 1 base short, with 6 bases between. CDR1 and CDR2 from the germline V gene are MNHEY and SMNVEV (reference sequence). CDR3 length equals 14 residues. The CDR3 protein is CASSLRGAKNIQYF. The CDR3 DNA sequence: TGTGCCAGCAGTTTACGAGGGGCCAAAAACATTCAGTACTTC.

The chain joins TRBV7-3 to TRBJ2-3; weak D call: TRBD2 (6 bases). There are 15 residues in the CDR3. The V and J ends lost 3 bases and 2 bases respectively, with 12 bases between them. Germline-derived CDR1 and CDR2 are SGHTA and FQGTGA. In DNA form, the CDR3 reads TGTGCCAGCAGCTTGGGGAGGCCCTCCACAGATACGCAGTATTTT. Encoded protein: CASSLGRPSTDTQYF.

The rearrangement uses TRBV28 and TRBJ2-3; D not certain. With 5 bases removed from V and 2 bases from J, the gap between germline ends came to 11 bases. The CDR3 is made up of 14 amino acids. The germline V gene encodes CDR1 MDHEN and CDR2 SYDVKM. The CDR3 sequence is CASSVRGLTDTQYF. The CDR3 DNA reads TGTGCCAGCAGTGTGCGCGGTCTCACAGATACGCAGTATTTT.

This clonotype was seen more than once but under ten times. The rearrangement uses TRBV20-1 and TRBJ1-4; no definite D call. V lost 0 bases, J lost 5 bases, and 13 bases lay in between. CDR1 and CDR2 (germline): DFQATT, SNEGSKA (reference sequence). The CDR3 totals 15 residues. Here the CDR3 DNA reads TGCAGTGCTAGAGATGAGCAGGTTTTCAATGAAAAACTGTTTTTT. It is translated as CSARDEQVFNEKLFF.

The table lists this clonotype with a few counts. The chain has TRBV6-5 and TRBJ1-5; no clear D. CDR1 and CDR2 (germline): MNHEY, SVGAGI. CDR3 length equals 14 residues. V shed 3 bases and J shed 4 bases, with 10 bases lying between them. CDR3 sequence reads: CASSYGGENQPQHF. In DNA form, the CDR3 reads TGTGCCAGCAGTTATGGCGGGGAAAATCAGCCCCAGCATTTT.

The J gene is TRBJ1-4, the V gene TRBV12-3 or TRBV12-4, with 7 bases matching TRBD1. Trimming took 3 bases from V and 3 from J; bases not matched to a gene: 7. The CDR3 loop spans 16 amino acids. The CDR3: CASSFRVRGPNEKLFF. The CDR3 DNA follows: TGTGCCAGCAGTTTTCGGGTGAGGGGGCCTAATGAAAAACTGTTTTTT.

The chain joins TRBV7-2 to TRBJ2-2; no firm D call. Germline V lookup: CDR1 SGHTA, CDR2 FQGNSA. Deletions cut 1 base from V and 7 bases from J, with 13 bases between. CDR3 size: 15 residues. CDR3 nucleotides: TGTACCAGCAGCTTAGATCCGAGCGCCATCGGGGAGCTGTTTTTT. Its translation is CTSSLDPSAIGELFF.

V gene TRBV3-1 combines with J gene TRBJ2-2; D gene unclear. V gave up 3 bases and J gave up 2 bases, with 13 bases separating them. Germline CDR1 and CDR2: LGHDT and YNNKEL (reference sequence). The CDR3 runs 16 residues. CDR3 bases: TGTGCCAGCAGCCATGGTTCTGGGGTCAACACCGGGGAGCTGTTTTTT. Translating gives CASSHGSGVNTGELFF.

The chain joins TRBV5-6 to TRBJ2-1; 9 nucleotides line up with TRBD2. V lost 4 bases and J lost 3; bases outside the gene matches: 5. Germline-derived CDR1 and CDR2 are SGHDT and YYEEEE. The CDR3 is 15 residues long. This chain's CDR3 is CASSRGLAVYNEQFF. Here the CDR3 DNA reads TGTGCCAGCAGCCGGGGACTAGCAGTCTACAATGAGCAGTTCTTC.

The chain joins TRBV6-2 or TRBV6-3 to TRBJ2-4, with 8 bases identical to TRBD1. V shed 5 bases and J 12 bases; nucleotides not matched to a gene: 15. CDR1 is MNHEY, CDR2 SVGEGT, per germline. The CDR3 is 15 amino acids. This CDR3 reads CASSSPGQAPSSQYF. DNA of the CDR3: TGTGCCAGCAGTAGCCCGGGACAGGCACCCTCTTCTCAGTACTTC.

The rearrangement links TRBV19 to TRBJ2-2; D may be TRBD2 (5 bases). Looked up from germline, CDR1 is LNHDA and CDR2 is SQIVND (reference sequence). This CDR3 region has 13 residues. Trimming stripped 5 bases from V and 6 bases from J, with 10 bases between. CDR3 amino acids: CASSEAAPGELFF. DNA of the CDR3: TGTGCCAGTAGTGAAGCGGCCCCCGGGGAGCTGTTTTTT.

This clonotype was observed a handful of times. The genes are TRBV4-3 and TRBJ2-2, with 7 nucleotides matching TRBD2. The CDR3 runs 17 residues. Germline V gene data show CDR1 as LGHNA and CDR2 as YSLEER. The trim removed 4 bases at V and 1 base at J, leaving 9 bases unmatched. CDR3 sequence reads: CASSRGVQRGNTGELFF. CDR3 bases: TGCGCCAGCAGCCGAGGGGTCCAGCGGGGGAACACCGGGGAGCTGTTTTTT.

This clonotype was picked up a small number of times. The V and J genes are TRBV12-3 or TRBV12-4 and TRBJ2-7; the match to TRBD1 covers 10 bases. The CDR3 covers 15 residues. V lost 0 bases, J lost 7 bases, and 6 bases stayed unmatched. CDR3 sequence: CASSLADRGNGEQYF. In nucleotides, the CDR3 is TGTGCCAGCAGTTTAGCGGACAGGGGGAATGGGGAGCAGTACTTC.

The chain has TRBV9 and TRBJ2-2; 7 positions agree with TRBD2. Germline V CDR1 and CDR2: SGDLS, YYNGEE. The CDR3 loop spans 13 amino acids. The V segment lost 7 bases and the J segment 5 bases; nucleotides outside the gene matches: 5. The CDR3 coding sequence is TGTGCCAGCTCAGCGGGATGGACCGGGGAGCTGTTTTTT. Translated: CASSAGWTGELFF.

This clonotype was recorded at least ten times. The rearrangement uses TRBV12-3 or TRBV12-4 and TRBJ1-1; the match to TRBD1 covers 7 bases. The V gene end was trimmed by 6 bases and the J gene end by 1 base; junction bases not matched to a gene: 8. This CDR3 contains 15 residues. CDR3 nucleotides: TGTGCCAGCAGACTAACAGGGGCCGCGAACACTGAAGCTTTCTTT. This gives the protein CASRLTGAANTEAFF.

This clonotype was detected a few times. The rearrangement uses TRBV25-1 and TRBJ1-1; D is undetermined. Trimming took 4 bases from V and 1 from J, leaving 13 bases between them. This CDR3 has 15 amino acids. CDR1 MGHDK and CDR2 SYGVNS come from the germline V gene. CDR3 protein: CASSGASGWNTEAFF. CDR3 nucleotides: TGTGCCAGCAGTGGGGCATCGGGTTGGAACACTGAAGCTTTCTTT.

The chain joins TRBV5-1 to TRBJ1-1; perhaps TRBD1 as D (5 bases). Between the trimmed V and J ends, which lost 4 bases and 4 bases, there was a span of 11 bases. The CDR3 consists of 13 residues. Germline loops: CDR1 SGHRS, CDR2 YFSETQ. The CDR3 spells CASSGAGGTEAFF. The CDR3 DNA sequence: TGCGCCAGCAGCGGGGCGGGGGGCACTGAAGCTTTCTTT.